This section outlines one T cell receptor (beta chain) sequence together with its context. As yet, its antigen is unknown. The same CDR3 is also encoded by other DNA sequences in this sample. Produced via immunoSEQ multiplex PCR; TCRdb's table is partial and in-frame only. The sample lists over 70,000 clones, 70% to 80% occurring once. This specimen comes from a study of T cell responses to AZD1222 COVID-19 vaccine. Study observations and caveats: Spike was spanned by vaccine-associated CD4 TCRs, which were dominant at 160-218 and 743-854. Reports indicate that nearly half of spike-specific TCRs are directed at unmutated variant regions. Clonal diversity was possibly underestimated, and the donors were mostly white British, with more females. Spike-specific TCR breadth and depth grew following two AZD1222 doses.

Germline loops: CDR1 SNHLY, CDR2 FYNNEI. Trimming pared 6 bases from V and 6 bases from J, leaving 18 bases between. This CDR3 is built from 14 residues. The chain employs TRBV2 and TRBJ2-7; D may match TRBD1 or TRBD2 (7 bases each). This sample comprised peripheral blood, obtained 28 days after the second dose of the MenACWY control vaccine. This receptor was taken from an adult who received the MenACWY meningococcal vaccine as a control. CDR3 loop: CASRGAQGRGEQYF. CDR3 nucleotide sequence: TGTGCCAGCAGGGGGGCACAGGGGAGGGGCGAGCAGTACTTC.